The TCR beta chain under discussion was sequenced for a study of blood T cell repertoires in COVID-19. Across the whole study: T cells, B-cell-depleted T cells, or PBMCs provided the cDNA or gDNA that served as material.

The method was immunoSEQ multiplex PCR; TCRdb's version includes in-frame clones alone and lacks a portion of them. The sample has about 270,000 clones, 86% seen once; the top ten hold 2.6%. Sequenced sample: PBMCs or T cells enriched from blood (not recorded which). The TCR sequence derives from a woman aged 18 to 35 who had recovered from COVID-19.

The CDR3 DNA is TGTGCCAGCAGCTTACAGGGACAGTACAATGAGCAGTTCTTC. Translated: CASSLQGQYNEQFF. The rearrangement joins TRBV11-1 to TRBJ2-1, with 7 positions matching TRBD1. CDR3 length: 14 amino acids. After removal of 2 bases from V and 4 bases from J, the junction contained 2 bases not matched to a gene. Germline-derived CDR1 and CDR2 are SGHAT and FQDESV (reference sequence).